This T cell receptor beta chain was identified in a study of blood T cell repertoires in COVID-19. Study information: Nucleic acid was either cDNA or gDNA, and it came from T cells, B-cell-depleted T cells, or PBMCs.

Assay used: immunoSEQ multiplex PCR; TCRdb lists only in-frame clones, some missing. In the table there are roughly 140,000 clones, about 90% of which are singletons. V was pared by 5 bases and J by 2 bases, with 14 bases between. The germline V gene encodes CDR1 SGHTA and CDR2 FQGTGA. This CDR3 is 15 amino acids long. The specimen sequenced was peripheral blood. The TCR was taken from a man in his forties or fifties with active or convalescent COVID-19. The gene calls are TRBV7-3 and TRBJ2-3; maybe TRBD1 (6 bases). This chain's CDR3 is CASSPGTHPTDTQYF. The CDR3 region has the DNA TGTGCCAGCAGCCCCGGGACACATCCCACAGATACGCAGTATTTT.